Reported below is one T cell receptor beta chain. TRAV and TRBV primers primed cDNA for both TCRalpha and TCRbeta. The PCR that amplified TCRs ran for 20 to 25 cycles, relying on a constant-region primer and a V-primer adapter. TCRdb re-called the reads through MiXCR, storing one row per CDR3 protein. This sample has about 60,000 distinct CDR3 sequences, with 20% to 25% found just once. Per germline, CDR1 MDHEN and CDR2 SYDVKM. V gave up 5 bases and J gave up 6 bases, with 10 bases separating them. CDR3 length: 13 residues. This sample was taken from a study of low-dose radiotherapy and immunotherapy resistance in tumors. In the study overall: The study administered intravenous cyclophosphamide at 200 mg/m2 every two weeks, one day ahead of radiation and immunotherapy.

As for time point: before trial treatment. Here the sequenced sample was PBMCs, taken before treatment. The clonotype originates from a male donor with prostate cancer. The chain couples TRBV28 to TRBJ1-4; D is unresolved. The CDR3 bases are TGTGCCAGCAGTGGCATTTATTATGAAAAACTGTTTTTT. It translates to CASSGIYYEKLFF.